Following are 7 T cell receptor beta chains from one sample sequenced in a study of blood T cell repertoires in COVID-19. Assay: immunoSEQ multiplex PCR; the TCRdb copy retains only in-frame clones and omits some. This table holds about 220,000 clones, around 83% found once. The specimen was PBMCs or T cells enriched from blood (not recorded which). The receptors were sampled from a woman between 40 and 50 years old who had recovered from COVID-19.

This sequence joins TRBV28 and TRBJ2-7; a weak D match, TRBD1 (5 bases). V was clipped by 8 bases and J by 5 bases, with 22 bases between them. CDR3 size: 15 residues. CDR1 and CDR2 (germline): MDHEN, SYDVKM. CDR3 nucleotide sequence: TGTGCCAGCGCTACGTCAGGGCAGGGCATCCACGAGCAGTACTTC. Amino acid sequence: CASATSGQGIHEQYF.

The chain recombines TRBV3-1 (or the pseudogene TRBV3-2) with TRBJ1-1; 10 bases match TRBD1. Looked up from germline, CDR1 is LGHDT and CDR2 is YNNKEL (reference sequence). The CDR3 sequence is 15 residues long. V shed 5 bases and J 4 bases; nucleotides not matched to a gene: 7. CDR3 nucleotides: TGTGCCAGCAGCAGACAGGGGGCAATTGGCACTGAAGCTTTCTTT. Translation: CASSRQGAIGTEAFF.

The J gene is TRBJ1-2, the V gene TRBV4-1; 9 bases fit TRBD1. V dropped 3 bases and J dropped 2; count of bases not matched to a gene: 7. The CDR3 loop spans 16 amino acids. Germline V gene data show CDR1 as MGHRA and CDR2 as YSYEKL. The CDR3 bases are TGCGCCAGCAGCCATGCACCCGGGACAGGGAACTATGGCTACACCTTC. Translation gives CASSHAPGTGNYGYTF.

This clone was detected only once. The chain carries TRBV28 and TRBJ1-6; TRBD1 aligns across 7 bases. The germline gives CDR1 MDHEN, CDR2 SYDVKM. J gave up 0 bases and V 8 bases, and 7 bases lay outside the gene matches. This CDR3 has 16 residues. In nucleotides, the CDR3 is TGTGCCAGCCTGGGACAGATCGCCTCCTATAATTCACCCCTCCACTTT. It yields the protein CASLGQIASYNSPLHF.

The rearrangement joins TRBV6-5 to TRBJ2-3, with D possibly TRBD1 on 5 matching bases. Between the trimmed V and J ends, which lost 6 bases and 1 base, there was a span of 14 bases. Germline V gives CDR1 MNHEY, CDR2 SVGAGI. CDR3 length: 15 amino acids. The chain's CDR3 is CASRPQGRGTDTQYF. The CDR3 nucleotides are TGTGCCAGCAGACCCCAGGGCCGGGGCACAGATACGCAGTATTTT.

This clone appeared a single time. This sequence joins TRBV18 and TRBJ1-2; D gene uncertain. Trimming shortened V by 3 bases and J by 6 bases, and 20 bases separated the two germline ends. The CDR3 is 16 amino acids. Germline-derived CDR1 and CDR2 are KGHSH and LQKENI. The CDR3 coding sequence is TGTGCCAGCTCACCCTCAAGGAGCTTAGGACTACATGGCTACACCTTC. This sequence encodes CASSPSRSLGLHGYTF.

V usage is TRBV6-2 or TRBV6-3 and J usage is TRBJ2-1, with D perhaps given as TRBD1 or TRBD2 (5 bases each). CDR3 length equals 11 residues. The ends were cut back, 8 bases at V and 13 bases at J, with 15 bases in the middle. Germline lookup yields CDR1 MNHEY and CDR2 SVGEGT. The CDR3 nucleotides are TGTGCCAGCGGCCGGGGCCCTGCCCAGTTCTTC. Protein product: CASGRGPAQFF.